The text below deals with one T cell receptor beta chain. What it recognizes is unknown. Germline V gene data show CDR1 as SGHNT and CDR2 as YYREEE (reference sequence). This CDR3 comprises 16 residues. Trimming at V came to 4 bases and at J to 0 bases, leaving 9 bases not matched to a gene. The entry originates in a study of T cell responses to AZD1222 COVID-19 vaccine. Whole-study findings and limits: Spike regions recognized by vaccine-associated CD4 TCRs spanned the protein, led by 160-218 and 743-854.

The assay was immunoSEQ multiplex PCR, and TCRdb's table has in-frame clones only and misses some. The sample lists roughly 140,000 clones; around 87% were seen once. The sequence came from an adult who received the AZD1222 COVID-19 vaccine. The chain employs TRBV5-4 and TRBJ1-2, with TRBD1 identical over 7 bases. Specimen: peripheral blood, collected 28 days after the second AZD1222 dose. DNA for the CDR3: TGTGCCAGCAGCAATCCACGACAGGGTACTAACTATGGCTACACCTTC. It specifies CASSNPRQGTNYGYTF.